This TCR beta chain derives from a study of blood T cell repertoires in COVID-19. V lost 2 bases, J lost 5 bases, and 15 bases lay in between. This CDR3 spans 15 amino acids. CDR1 KGHSH and CDR2 LQKENI come from the germline V gene. As processed by the authors: Amplification from reference gene primers served as the basis for estimated nucleated cell counts. Only in-frame clones appear in the TCRdb table, and some are missing; sequencing was by immunoSEQ multiplex PCR. V and J calls and clone size follow that table, whereas D and trimming were derived from the DNA. Of about 150,000 clones listed, 60% to 80% were seen once; the top ten hold approximately 11%.

The clonotype was recovered from a man in his 60s who had recovered from COVID-19. The specimen was peripheral blood. The gene calls are TRBV18 and TRBJ1-1; D possibly corresponds to TRBD1 (5 bases). CDR3 DNA sequence: TGTGCCAGCTCACCAAGACCCGAAGGGGCGACTGAAGCTTTCTTT. It yields the protein CASSPRPEGATEAFF.